These 22 T cell receptor beta chains were sequenced from one sample in a study of identical twins. TCRdb re-called the 5' RACE reads through MiXCR, storing one row per CDR3 protein. The sample consists of 350,000 to 500,000 distinct CDR3 sequences, about a fifth of them appearing once. Sequences were obtained from naive T cells sorted from blood. All receptors derive from a man between 45 and 60 years old in good health.

This clonotype has ten or more counts. The chain recombines TRBV2 with TRBJ2-4; a weak D match, TRBD1 (6 bases). CDR1 SNHLY and CDR2 FYNNEI come from the germline V gene. V lost 6 bases and J lost 4, with 16 bases in between. This CDR3 is built from 15 residues. CDR3 DNA sequence: TGTGCCAGCAGCCAAGGACAGTTCCTAAAAAACATTCAGTACTTC. As protein: CASSQGQFLKNIQYF.

V gene TRBV11-3 combines with J gene TRBJ2-1, with D unresolved. The CDR3 covers 12 residues. Germline CDR1 SGHNT, CDR2 YENEEA. Deletions cut 2 bases from V and 5 bases from J, with 4 bases between. The CDR3 DNA reads as TGTGCCAGCAGCTTAAATAACAATGAGCAGTTCTTC. Amino acid sequence: CASSLNNNEQFF.

The rearrangement uses TRBV29-1 and TRBJ2-7; TRBD2 agrees at 11 bases. The ends lost 6 bases at V and 9 bases at J; junction bases unmatched: 7. There are 12 residues in the CDR3. Germline V gives CDR1 SQVTM, CDR2 ANQGSEA. The CDR3 DNA sequence: TGCAGCGTCATGACTAGCGGGGAGGTGCAGTACTTC. Amino acids: CSVMTSGEVQYF.

V is TRBV5-5 and J is TRBJ2-3, with D possibly TRBD1 on 6 matching bases. The V gene lost 4 bases and the J gene lost 5 bases, with 20 bases spanning the gap. The V gene's germline CDR1 is SGHKS and CDR2 YYEKEE (reference sequence). The CDR3 has 16 amino acids. CDR3 nucleotides: TGTGCCAGCAGCCTCGCGCCTCAACAGGGAGTAGATACGCAGTATTTT. The encoded protein is CASSLAPQQGVDTQYF.

The V and J genes are TRBV4-1 and TRBJ2-1, with TRBD2 matching over 9 bases. The ends lost 0 bases at V and 4 bases at J; junction bases unmatched: 7. The germline V gene encodes CDR1 MGHRA and CDR2 YSYEKL. The CDR3 runs 17 residues. CDR3 protein: CASSQDQPSGAYNEQFF. The CDR3 DNA reads TGCGCCAGCAGCCAAGACCAGCCTAGCGGGGCTTACAATGAGCAGTTCTTC.

This chain connects TRBV20-1 to TRBJ2-1, with TRBD2 identical over 9 bases. With V trimmed by 1 base and J by 4 bases, 8 bases remained unmatched. The CDR3 has 16 amino acids. Germline CDR1 is DFQATT and CDR2 is SNEGSKA (reference sequence). The chain's CDR3 is CSARGEGLAGYNEQFF. The CDR3 DNA is TGCAGTGCTAGAGGGGAGGGGCTAGCGGGGTACAATGAGCAGTTCTTC.

This clonotype has only a few counts. One end of the junction is discordant with germline, which a read error may explain. The chain employs TRBV9 and TRBJ2-1; D uncertain. The CDR3 has 8 amino acids. Per germline, CDR1 SGDLS and CDR2 YYNGEE. The CDR3 region has the DNA TGTGCCAGCAGCGTAGGGAATTTC. Residues: CASSVGNF.

This clonotype was picked up many times. The chain combines TRBV7-9 with TRBJ2-5, with D unresolved. There are 15 residues in the CDR3. CDR1 is SEHNR, CDR2 FQNEAQ, per germline (reference sequence). V lost 2 bases, J lost 5 bases, and 15 bases lay in between. CDR3 bases: TGTGCCAGCAGCTTAAGTTTTCCGGTGTGGGAGACCCAGTACTTC. It yields the protein CASSLSFPVWETQYF.

The rearrangement joins TRBV29-1 to TRBJ2-5; D assignment may be TRBD1 or TRBD2 (6 bases each). The CDR3 is 12 residues long. Trimming shortened V by 8 bases and J by 5 bases, and 15 bases separated the two germline ends. Germline-derived CDR1 and CDR2 are SQVTM and ANQGSEA. The CDR3 region is CSSTGAGETQYF. In DNA form, the CDR3 reads TGCAGCTCAACGGGGGCGGGGGAGACCCAGTACTTC.

This clonotype was found a few times. This chain links TRBV4-3 with TRBJ2-3; D ambiguous. Per the germline V gene, CDR1 is LGHNA and CDR2 is YSLEER. Trimming took 0 bases from V and 6 from J, leaving 13 bases between them. The CDR3 is 15 residues long. For the CDR3, the DNA is TGCGCCAGCAGCCAAGAAGTCCTGCTATGGGATACGCAGTATTTT. Residues: CASSQEVLLWDTQYF.

At least ten counts were recorded for this clonotype. The V call is TRBV29-1, the J call TRBJ2-1, with a weak D call TRBD2 (5 bases). Trimming removed 4 bases at V and 6 bases at J, with 13 bases between. The CDR3 consists of 13 residues. In germline, CDR1 is SQVTM, CDR2 ANQGSEA. The CDR3 DNA follows: TGCAGCGTTGTAGGAGGAGGCCTCAATGAGCAGTTCTTC. Translation gives CSVVGGGLNEQFF.

This clonotype showed up many times. The chain uses TRBV13 and TRBJ2-1; 9 nucleotides agree with TRBD1. Germline lookup yields CDR1 PRHDT and CDR2 FYEKMQ (reference sequence). Losses at the gene ends were 3 bases for V and 8 bases for J; bases not matched to a gene: 11. The CDR3 loop spans 16 amino acids. DNA of the CDR3: TGTGCCAGCAGCTTGACGCAGGACAGGGGAACCGATGAGCAGTTCTTC. This translates into CASSLTQDRGTDEQFF. Looking up the rest from reference TRBV13 and TRBJ2-1 gives the full variable domain: AAGVIQSPRHLIKEKRETATLKCYPIPRHDTVYWYQQGPGQDPQFLISFYEKMQSDKGSIPDRFSAQQFSDYHSELNMSSLELGDSALYFCASSLTQDRGTDEQFFGPGTRLTVL.

This clonotype was seen many times. The gene calls are TRBV21-1 and TRBJ2-3; the table calls TRBD1, which could not be checked here. TRBV21-1 is shown as a pseudogene. CDR3 size: 10 residues. The CDR3 loop is CASSPLSRYF. CDR3 in DNA: TGTGCCAGCAGCCCCCTATCCCGGTATTTT.

This clonotype has a handful of counts. The V call is TRBV20-1, the J call TRBJ1-1; D gene ambiguous. V lost 5 bases to trimming and J lost 5 bases, with 15 bases between them. Germline CDR1 is DFQATT and CDR2 is SNEGSKA (reference sequence). This CDR3 region has 13 residues. The CDR3 DNA follows: TGCAGTGCTGCCCGGACCCGATGGACTGAAGCTTTCTTT. It codes for CSAARTRWTEAFF.

V gene TRBV19 combines with J gene TRBJ2-5; no reliable D call. V lost 8 bases, J lost 5 bases, and 15 bases lay in between. This CDR3 comprises 13 residues. Germline CDR1 and CDR2: LNHDA and SQIVND (reference sequence). The CDR3 is CASQSHTGETQYF. Here the CDR3 DNA reads TGTGCCAGTCAATCCCATACCGGGGAGACCCAGTACTTC.

This chain joins TRBV5-1 and TRBJ2-7, with D possibly being TRBD1 or TRBD2 (6 bases each). V gave up 5 bases and J gave up 3 bases, with 15 bases separating them. Germline V CDR1 and CDR2: SGHRS, YFSETQ. The CDR3 runs 14 residues. CDR3 residues: CASSRGQGVYEQYF. The DNA for the CDR3 is TGCGCCAGCAGTCGGGGGCAGGGAGTCTACGAGCAGTACTTC.

This clonotype was found a few times. The chain is built from TRBV28 and TRBJ1-5; maybe TRBD1 (5 bases). The germline V and J ends were trimmed by 2 bases and 7 bases, with 12 bases remaining between them. The CDR3 extends over 14 amino acids. CDR1 is MDHEN and CDR2 is SYDVKM in the germline V gene. The CDR3 region has the DNA TGTGCCAGCAGTTTAGAGGAGGGGCGCCAGCCCCAGCATTTT. Its translation: CASSLEEGRQPQHF. Supplemented by reference TRBV28 and TRBJ1-5, the full variable domain reads DVKVTQSSRYLVKRTGEKVFLECVQDMDHENMFWYRQDPGLGLRLIYFSYDVKMKEKGDIPEGYSVSREKKERFSLILESASTNQTSMYLCASSLEEGRQPQHFGDGTRLSIL.

This clonotype was seen repeatedly, ten times or more. This chain links TRBV6-1 with TRBJ1-5; D perhaps matches TRBD1 (5 bases). Trimming left V 6 bases short and J 7 bases short, with 19 bases between. The CDR3 sequence is 15 residues long. Germline assignment: CDR1 MNHNS and CDR2 SASEGT. The CDR3 here is CASSPFEGERQPQHF. For the CDR3, the DNA is TGTGCCAGCAGCCCATTCGAAGGGGAAAGACAGCCCCAGCATTTT.

This clonotype was picked up a small number of times. The chain links TRBV29-1 to TRBJ1-1; possible D gene TRBD1, 5 bases. Germline CDR1 is SQVTM and CDR2 is ANQGSEA. V lost 5 bases and J 5 bases, leaving 9 bases between the germline ends. This CDR3 spans 11 amino acids. The CDR3 DNA reads TGCAGCGTTTCCAGGGTTACTGAAGCTTTCTTT. Translation: CSVSRVTEAFF.

This clonotype came up many times. The chain carries TRBV14 and TRBJ2-1; D is unclear. The CDR3 covers 11 residues. The V and J ends lost 0 bases and 10 bases respectively, with 4 bases between them. CDR1 is SGHDN and CDR2 is FVKESK in the germline V gene. CDR3 nucleotide sequence: TGTGCCAGCAGCCAAGACGCCGAGCAGTTCTTC. Translation gives CASSQDAEQFF.

The CDR3 DNA reads TGCGCCAGCAGCCAAGATAGCGGGGTGGGGACTGAAGCTTTCTTT. Amino acids: CASSQDSGVGTEAFF. The chain is built from TRBV4-3 and TRBJ1-1; D is unclear. Trimming stripped 0 bases from V and 5 bases from J, with 13 bases between. There are 15 residues in the CDR3. CDR1 is LGHNA, CDR2 YSLEER, per germline.

This clonotype was seen a handful of times. The chain recombines TRBV10-3 with TRBJ2-3; a possible D gene is TRBD1 (6 bases). The germline V gene encodes CDR1 ENHRY and CDR2 SYGVKD. This CDR3 spans 15 amino acids. V gave up 8 bases and J gave up 1 base, with 16 bases separating them. The CDR3 DNA reads as TGTGCCATCGGGTTACAGGGATTTGGCACAGATACGCAGTATTTT. As protein: CAIGLQGFGTDTQYF.